A single sample gave rise to the 9 T cell receptor beta chains below, sequenced in a study of neurological immune-mediated disorders. TCRdb passed the 5' RACE reads through MiXCR, listing each CDR3 protein once. In the table there are about 58,000 distinct CDR3 sequences, about 2.5% of which are singletons. The sequencing sample was made of PBMCs. These receptors originate from a man aged 50 to 60 with multiple sclerosis.

Comments on this clonotype: Because the CDR3 is missing its conserved closing phenylalanine or tryptophan, this is likely a read error. This chain joins TRBV7-8 and TRBJ2-7; no clear D gene. Germline assignment: CDR1 SGHVS and CDR2 FQNEAQ. The CDR3 has 12 amino acids. V lost 5 bases and J 3 bases, leaving 8 bases between the germline ends. Here the CDR3 reads CASSPSLYEQYN. In DNA form, the CDR3 reads TGTGCCAGCAGCCCCTCCCTCTACGAGCAGTACAAC.

Ten or more counts support this clonotype. This sequence joins TRBV12-3 or TRBV12-4 and TRBJ2-5; TRBD2 matches 11 bases. This CDR3 is 16 amino acids long. The J segment lost 5 bases and the V segment lost 5 bases, leaving 10 bases of the junction unmatched. In DNA, the CDR3 is TGTGCCAGCAGTGGGATTAGCGGGGGGGCCGAGGAGACCCAGTACTTC. Its protein is CASSGISGGAEETQYF.

There are many counts of this clonotype. The chain is built from TRBV5-6 and TRBJ1-2; TRBD1 might be the D (6 bases). CDR3 length: 14 amino acids. V lost 2 bases, J lost 8 bases, and 16 bases lay in between. Germline values: CDR1 SGHDT, CDR2 YYEEEE. The CDR3 protein is CASSFRGQGNGYTF. In nucleotides, the CDR3 is TGTGCCAGCAGCTTTCGGGGGCAGGGTAACGGCTACACCTTC.

This clonotype came up many times. V gene TRBV5-1 combines with J gene TRBJ2-2, with no clear D. This CDR3 has 15 amino acids. V shed 5 bases and J shed 2 bases, with 13 bases lying between them. Germline V gives CDR1 SGHRS, CDR2 YFSETQ. CDR3 amino acids: CASSWTSENTGELFF. The DNA for the CDR3 is TGCGCCAGCAGTTGGACGTCGGAAAACACCGGGGAGCTGTTTTTT.

This clonotype was seen many times. The chain is built from TRBV7-2 and TRBJ2-2; unclear D gene. CDR1 and CDR2 (germline): SGHTA, FQGNSA. This CDR3 is 15 amino acids long. The V gene lost 1 base and the J gene lost 4 bases, with 10 bases spanning the gap. The CDR3 here is CASSLVGLGTGELFF. The CDR3 DNA reads as TGTGCCAGCAGCTTAGTAGGGTTGGGCACCGGGGAGCTGTTTTTT.

This clonotype was recorded at least ten times. The chain uses TRBV20-1 and TRBJ1-4; TRBD1 agrees at 7 bases. The CDR3 has 13 residues. Germline values: CDR1 DFQATT, CDR2 SNEGSKA (reference sequence). CDR3 sequence (DNA): TGCACAGGACAGGACGCAACTAATGAAAAACTGTTTTTT. It yields the protein CTGQDATNEKLFF.

The table lists this clonotype with a few counts. The chain is built from TRBV5-1 and TRBJ2-4; TRBD1 or TRBD2 may be the D gene (5 bases each). The V gene's germline CDR1 is SGHRS and CDR2 YFSETQ. The CDR3 consists of 12 residues. In DNA, the CDR3 is TGCGACAGTTCCATTGGGGGTAACATTCAGTACTTC. Its translation is CDSSIGGNIQYF. The full variable domain, in which reference TRBV5-1 and TRBJ2-4 provide the parts outside the CDR3, is KAGVTQTPRYLIKTRGQQVTLSCSPISGHRSVSWYQQTPGQGLQFLFEYFSETQRNKGNFPGRFSGRQFSNSRSEMNVSTLELGDSALYLCDSSIGGNIQYFGAGTRLSVL.

This clonotype was picked up many times. The rearrangement links TRBV3-1 to TRBJ2-3; D remains unclear. V was cut by 4 bases and J by 3 bases, with 11 bases left in between. The CDR3 is 14 residues long. Germline CDR1 is LGHDT and CDR2 is YNNKEL (reference sequence). CDR3 amino acids: CASSLPRVTDTQYF. The CDR3 nucleotides read TGTGCCAGCAGCCTCCCTCGGGTGACAGATACGCAGTATTTT.

The rearrangement joins TRBV3-1 to TRBJ2-7, with D possibly called TRBD1 or TRBD2 (5 bases each). In germline, CDR1 is LGHDT, CDR2 YNNKEL (reference sequence). Trimming removed 4 bases at V and 3 bases at J, with 10 bases between. The CDR3 sequence is 13 residues long. Here the CDR3 DNA reads TGTGCCAGCAGCCGAGGGGACGGCTACGAGCAGTACTTC. Translated: CASSRGDGYEQYF.